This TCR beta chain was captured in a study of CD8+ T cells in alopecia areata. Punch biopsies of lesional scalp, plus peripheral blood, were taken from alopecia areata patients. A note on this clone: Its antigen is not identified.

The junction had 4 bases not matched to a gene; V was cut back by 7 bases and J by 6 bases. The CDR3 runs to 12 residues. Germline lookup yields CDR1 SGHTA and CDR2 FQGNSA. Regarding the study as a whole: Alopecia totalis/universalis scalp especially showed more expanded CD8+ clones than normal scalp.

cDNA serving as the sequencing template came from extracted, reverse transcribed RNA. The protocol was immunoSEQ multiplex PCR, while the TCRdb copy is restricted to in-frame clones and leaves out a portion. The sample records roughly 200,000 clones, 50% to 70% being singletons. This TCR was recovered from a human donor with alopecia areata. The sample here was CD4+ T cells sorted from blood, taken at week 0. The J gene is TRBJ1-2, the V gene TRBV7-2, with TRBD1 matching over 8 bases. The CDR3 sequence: CASTPTGDGYTF. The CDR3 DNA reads TGTGCCAGCACCCCGACAGGGGATGGCTACACCTTC.